This T cell receptor beta chain was sequenced during a study of cytomegalovirus exposure and HLA in healthy donors. Study results and limitations: The investigators catalogued 150 to 200 TCR beta chains as cytomegalovirus-associated.

With 60 Vbeta and 13 Jbeta primers, the PCR was carried out. TCRdb keeps only in-frame clones here, not all; method: immunoSEQ multiplex PCR. The profile shows approximately 150,000 clones, 60% to 85% of them singletons. About this clone itself: Antigen unknown.

Input material: PBMCs. The sequence came from a man aged 50 to 60 in good health and CMV-seropositive.

This CDR3 is CASSSRGRGSYNEQFF. In nucleotides, the CDR3 is TGTGCCAGCAGCTCTCGTGGGAGGGGCTCCTACAATGAGCAGTTCTTC. The rearrangement links TRBV7-2 to TRBJ2-1; 7 bases align to TRBD2. CDR3 size: 16 residues. The junction had 6 bases not matched to a gene; V was cut back by 4 bases and J by 0 bases. The germline V gene encodes CDR1 SGHTA and CDR2 FQGNSA.